The 21 T cell receptor beta chains in this list originate from one sample, sequenced in a study of CD8 T cells in Susac syndrome. Reverse transcription of about 0.45 to 1 ug RNA was performed with random hexamers. TCRdb re-called the immunoSEQ multiplex PCR reads with MiXCR, one entry per CDR3 protein. The sample records about 120,000 distinct CDR3 sequences, just under 95% being singletons. The sample was CD8+ T cells from PBMCs. These receptors were obtained from a human donor with Susac syndrome.

The chain combines TRBV2 with TRBJ2-7, with TRBD1 matching 12 bases. Germline lookup yields CDR1 SNHLY and CDR2 FYNNEI. The CDR3 extends over 15 amino acids. The J segment lost 5 bases and the V segment lost 3 bases, leaving 5 bases of the junction unmatched. The CDR3 bases are TGTGCCAGCAGTGATGAGGGGACAGGGGGCAACGAGCAGTACTTC. Translation gives CASSDEGTGGNEQYF.

The J gene is TRBJ1-2, the V gene TRBV29-1, with TRBD1 matching 11 bases. V was clipped by 7 bases and J by 8 bases; unmatched bases: 6. Germline CDR1 and CDR2: SQVTM and ANQGSEA. The CDR3 spans 12 residues. CDR3 sequence: CSGDRGAGGYTF. CDR3 nucleotide sequence: TGCAGCGGGGACAGGGGGGCCGGAGGCTACACCTTC.

The V and J genes are TRBV3-1 and TRBJ2-7; no clear D gene. Germline V gene sequence: CDR1 LGHDT, CDR2 YNNKEL (reference sequence). V was clipped by 4 bases and J by 5 bases, with 15 bases between them. This CDR3 has 14 residues. The CDR3 DNA reads TGTGCCAGCAGCCTCGTGGCCCTTCAAGACGAGCAGTACTTC. Protein sequence: CASSLVALQDEQYF.

The V and J genes are TRBV5-4 and TRBJ2-1; 12 nucleotides align to TRBD2. The CDR3 totals 16 residues. The J segment lost 5 bases and the V segment lost 4 bases, leaving 7 bases of the junction unmatched. Germline lookup yields CDR1 SGHNT and CDR2 YYREEE (reference sequence). The CDR3 here is CASSPSGGAGDNEQFF. CDR3 sequence (DNA): TGTGCCAGCAGCCCTAGCGGGGGGGCCGGGGACAATGAGCAGTTCTTC.

The chain recombines TRBV11-2 with TRBJ2-2, with 7 bases lining up with TRBD2. V lost 4 bases, J lost 2 bases, and 7 bases stayed unmatched. From germline, CDR1 is SGHAT and CDR2 FQNNGV. The CDR3 runs to 16 residues. CDR3 sequence: CASSSDGGINTGELFF. In nucleotides, the CDR3 is TGTGCCAGCAGCTCTGACGGGGGGATAAACACCGGGGAGCTGTTTTTT. Full variable domain (missing parts from reference TRBV11-2 and TRBJ2-2): EAGVAQSPRYKIIEKRQSVAFWCNPISGHATLYWYQQILGQGPKLLIQFQNNGVVDDSQLPKDRFSAERLKGVDSTLKIQPAKLEDSAVYLCASSSDGGINTGELFFGEGSRLTVL.

The chain joins TRBV20-1 to TRBJ2-3; 11 nucleotides line up with TRBD2. V shed 5 bases and J 0 bases; nucleotides not matched to a gene: 10. Germline V gene data show CDR1 as DFQATT and CDR2 as SNEGSKA (reference sequence). There are 17 residues in the CDR3. The CDR3 region has the DNA TGCAGTGCTCCCACTAGCGGGGGCCCTACTAGCACAGATACGCAGTATTTT. Protein product: CSAPTSGGPTSTDTQYF.

The chain uses TRBV29-1 and TRBJ2-2, with D tentatively TRBD2 (6 bases). The CDR3 runs 13 residues. Per germline, CDR1 SQVTM and CDR2 ANQGSEA. CDR3 in DNA: TGCAGTGGGGCACGGGACTACACCGGGGAGCTGTTTTTT. It translates to CSGARDYTGELFF.

This clonotype came up a few times. The V and J genes are TRBV5-4 and TRBJ2-3; no definite D call. The CDR3 is made up of 12 amino acids. CDR1 is SGHNT and CDR2 is YYREEE in the germline V gene (reference sequence). The V end was cut by 5 bases, the J end by 6 bases, with 10 bases between. The CDR3 sequence: CASSYSTDTQYF. Here the CDR3 DNA reads TGTGCCAGCAGTTACTCGACGGATACGCAGTATTTT.

This clonotype was seen once. The chain recombines TRBV19 with TRBJ1-2; 9 bases fit TRBD1. Germline lookup yields CDR1 LNHDA and CDR2 SQIVND (reference sequence). Unmatched junction bases numbered 12, after V lost 7 bases and J lost 6 bases. This CDR3 has 15 residues. The DNA for the CDR3 is TGTGCCAGTAACCTTCCGGACAGGGGTCCTGATGGCTACACCTTC. Translated, it gives CASNLPDRGPDGYTF.

This CDR3 is CASSLTRVEAFF. DNA for the CDR3: TGTGCCAGCAGCTTAACCAGGGTAGAAGCTTTCTTT. This chain connects TRBV7-9 to TRBJ1-1; D may be TRBD1 (5 bases). CDR3 size: 12 residues. Trimming shortened V by 2 bases and J by 8 bases, and 9 bases separated the two germline ends. Per germline, CDR1 SEHNR and CDR2 FQNEAQ (reference sequence). The variable domain in full, completed from reference TRBV7-9 and TRBJ1-1, reads DTGVSQNPRHKITKRGQNVTFRCDPISEHNRLYWYRQTLGQGPEFLTYFQNEAQLEKSRLLSDRFSAERPKGSFSTLEIQRTEQGDSAMYLCASSLTRVEAFFGQGTRLTVV.

The chain uses TRBV13 and TRBJ2-5; D is uncertain. Deletions cut 0 bases from V and 2 bases from J, with 4 bases between. From germline, CDR1 is PRHDT and CDR2 FYEKMQ (reference sequence). This CDR3 region has 13 residues. CDR3 in DNA: TGTGCCAGCAGCTTAGGGGTTCAAGAGACCCAGTACTTC. Amino acid sequence: CASSLGVQETQYF.

The chain joins TRBV7-9 to TRBJ1-6, with 8 bases matching TRBD1. V was clipped by 8 bases and J by 8 bases; unmatched bases: 11. Germline V lookup: CDR1 SEHNR, CDR2 FQNEAQ (reference sequence). This CDR3 has 15 residues. For the CDR3, the DNA is TGTGCCAGCGCCAAACGGGGACAGGAGTATTCACCCCTCCACTTT. Translated: CASAKRGQEYSPLHF. Supplemented by reference TRBV7-9 and TRBJ1-6, the full variable domain reads DTGVSQNPRHKITKRGQNVTFRCDPISEHNRLYWYRQTLGQGPEFLTYFQNEAQLEKSRLLSDRFSAERPKGSFSTLEIQRTEQGDSAMYLCASAKRGQEYSPLHFGNGTRLTVT.

The chain is built from TRBV12-3 or TRBV12-4 and TRBJ2-1; D is perhaps TRBD1 (5 bases). Trimming shortened V by 6 bases and J by 5 bases, and 8 bases separated the two germline ends. The CDR3 covers 12 residues. The CDR3 spells CASRLQDNEQFF. CDR3 nucleotide sequence: TGTGCCAGCAGATTACAGGACAATGAGCAGTTCTTC.

This chain uses TRBV5-4 with TRBJ1-2, with D tentatively TRBD1 (5 bases). This CDR3 is built from 12 residues. Germline loops: CDR1 SGHNT, CDR2 YYREEE (reference sequence). The V and J ends lost 4 bases and 7 bases respectively, with 11 bases between them. CDR3 protein: CASSHQGAGYTF. The CDR3 nucleotides are TGTGCCAGCAGCCACCAGGGTGCTGGCTACACCTTC.

The chain employs TRBV14 and TRBJ1-5; 8 bases agree with TRBD1. After removal of 4 bases from V and 1 base from J, the junction contained 6 bases not matched to a gene. The germline V gene has CDR1 SGHDN and CDR2 FVKESK. The CDR3 extends over 16 amino acids. CDR3 bases: TGTGCCAGCAGCCTTGGGCAGGGGGCGAGCAATCAGCCCCAGCATTTT. Its translation: CASSLGQGASNQPQHF.

The chain carries TRBV7-9 and TRBJ2-2; unclear D gene. CDR3 size: 14 residues. V lost 4 bases and J lost 1, with 7 bases in between. Germline CDR1 reads SEHNR; CDR2 reads FQNEAQ (reference sequence). CDR3 region: CASSSRQNTGELFF. The CDR3, as DNA: TGTGCCAGCAGCTCCAGGCAGAACACCGGGGAGCTGTTTTTT.

This sequence joins TRBV27 and TRBJ2-6; D remains unclear. Germline V gene lookup returns CDR1 MNHEY and CDR2 SMNVEV (reference sequence). V shed 2 bases and J shed 0 bases, with 8 bases lying between them. CDR3 length: 16 amino acids. This CDR3 reads CASSLGHGSGANVLTF. Here the CDR3 DNA reads TGTGCCAGCAGTTTAGGGCACGGCTCTGGGGCCAACGTCCTGACTTTC.

The V gene is TRBV15, the J gene TRBJ1-5, with D possibly being TRBD1 (6 bases). Germline V gene lookup returns CDR1 LNHNV and CDR2 YYDKDF (reference sequence). CDR3 length equals 14 residues. V was pared by 0 bases and J by 7 bases, with 10 bases between. DNA for the CDR3: TGTGCCACCAGCAGAGATGGGGGCGGACAGCCCCAGCATTTT. Protein sequence: CATSRDGGGQPQHF.

The chain links TRBV6-5 to TRBJ2-2, with 12 positions matching TRBD2. Germline CDR1 is MNHEY and CDR2 is SVGAGI. Losses at the gene ends were 9 bases for V and 7 bases for J; bases not matched to a gene: 6. CDR3 length: 14 residues. In DNA, the CDR3 is TGTGCCAGTCTAGCGGGGGGGCTCGACGGGGAGCTGTTTTTT. Translation: CASLAGGLDGELFF.

The chain recombines TRBV4-1 with TRBJ2-3; 9 positions agree with TRBD2. Germline loops: CDR1 MGHRA, CDR2 YSYEKL. The CDR3 loop spans 15 amino acids. The ends lost 0 bases at V and 4 bases at J; junction bases unmatched: 2. CDR3 sequence: CASSQEAGGSDTQYF. The CDR3 DNA reads as TGCGCCAGCAGCCAAGAAGCGGGGGGCTCAGATACGCAGTATTTT.

The chain is built from TRBV19 and TRBJ1-2; possibly TRBD1 for D (5 bases). The CDR3 is 13 residues long. Germline CDR1 reads LNHDA; CDR2 reads SQIVND (reference sequence). The V end lost 4 bases, the J end lost 4 bases, and 10 bases lay between the germline ends. CDR3 sequence reads: CASSNPGTYGYTF. CDR3 bases: TGTGCCAGTAGTAACCCCGGGACCTATGGCTACACCTTC. The full variable domain, completed using reference TRBV19 and TRBJ1-2, is DGGITQSPKYLFRKEGQNVTLSCEQNLNHDAMYWYRQDPGQGLRLIYYSQIVNDFQKGDIAEGYSVSREKKESFPLTVTSAQKNPTAFYLCASSNPGTYGYTFGSGTRLTVV.